The rows below give T cell receptor beta chains drawn from one sample of a study of cytomegalovirus exposure and HLA in healthy donors. Sequencing used immunoSEQ multiplex PCR; TCRdb keeps in-frame clones, though not all of them. The sample lists hundreds of thousands of clones; approximately 90% were seen once. Sample: PBMCs. The receptors shown here come from a woman under 30 in good health and CMV-seronegative. CDR3s include the opening cysteine and the closing phenylalanine or tryptophan. The D gene is left open where the match is weak.

v_gene: TRBV7-3; d_gene: TRBD2; CDR3aa: CASSVAGGQNEQFF
v_gene: TRBV6-5; d_gene: .; CDR3aa: CASSYSGGNTEAFF
v_gene: TRBV27; d_gene: .; CDR3aa: CASRLTGTATYGYTF
v_gene: TRBV29-1; d_gene: TRBD1; CDR3aa: CSAGTGGDGYTF
v_gene: TRBV5-1; d_gene: TRBD2; CDR3aa: CASRRGGSYEQYF
v_gene: TRBV5-6; d_gene: TRBD1; CDR3aa: CASSYYRGLFAYEQYF
v_gene: TRBV7-6; d_gene: TRBD1; CDR3aa: CASSEQPGQGFGYTF
v_gene: TRBV2; d_gene: TRBD1; CDR3aa: CASSYRGGEKLFF
v_gene: TRBV11-2; d_gene: TRBD2; CDR3aa: CATLPSGGLSSYEQYF
v_gene: TRBV2; d_gene: .; CDR3aa: CASSDWAGPNTEAFF
v_gene: TRBV5-6; d_gene: .; CDR3aa: CASSLAGWTGNTIYF
v_gene: TRBV7-6; d_gene: .; CDR3aa: CASSIPANYGYTF
v_gene: TRBV6-1; d_gene: TRBD1; CDR3aa: CASSMGTGSAEQYF
v_gene: TRBV30; d_gene: .; CDR3aa: CAWSAQSGQFF
v_gene: TRBV6-1; d_gene: .; CDR3aa: CASSEAQYTEAFF
v_gene: TRBV29-1; d_gene: .; CDR3aa: CSSWEVSYNEQFF
v_gene: TRBV2; d_gene: .; CDR3aa: CASRENSGSGVGELFF
v_gene: TRBV4-1; d_gene: .; CDR3aa: CASSHLNSPLHF
v_gene: TRBV6-1; d_gene: .; CDR3aa: CASTGAVYNEQFF
v_gene: TRBV27; d_gene: TRBD2; CDR3aa: CASSLRLAGALYEQYF
v_gene: TRBV14; d_gene: TRBD1; CDR3aa: CASSQEGTEPYEQYF